This TCR beta chain was captured by sequencing in a study of cytomegalovirus exposure and HLA in healthy donors. Broader study findings: The study labeled 180 or so TCR beta chains cytomegalovirus-associated. The classifier was said to identify cytomegalovirus status with high specificity and sensitivity.

It was the approximately 130-subject validation cohort, separate from the roughly 700-subject first cohort, to which the donors belonged. The table came from immunoSEQ multiplex PCR; TCRdb's copy has only in-frame clones and leaves some out. Among about 160,000 clones listed, under 90% were seen once. Of note for this clone: What it recognizes is unknown. Different DNA sequences within this sample yield the same CDR3.

Germline assignment: CDR1 LNHNV and CDR2 YYDKDF (reference sequence). This CDR3 is 14 amino acids long. V was cut by 0 bases and J by 4 bases, with 7 bases left in between. The TCR originated in a man younger than 35 in good health and CMV-seropositive. The rearrangement joins TRBV15 to TRBJ1-5; possibly TRBD1 for D (6 bases). Sequencing was carried out using PBMCs. The CDR3 nucleotides are TGTGCCACCAGCAGAGACAGGGGTAATCAGCCCCAGCATTTT. It is translated as CATSRDRGNQPQHF.